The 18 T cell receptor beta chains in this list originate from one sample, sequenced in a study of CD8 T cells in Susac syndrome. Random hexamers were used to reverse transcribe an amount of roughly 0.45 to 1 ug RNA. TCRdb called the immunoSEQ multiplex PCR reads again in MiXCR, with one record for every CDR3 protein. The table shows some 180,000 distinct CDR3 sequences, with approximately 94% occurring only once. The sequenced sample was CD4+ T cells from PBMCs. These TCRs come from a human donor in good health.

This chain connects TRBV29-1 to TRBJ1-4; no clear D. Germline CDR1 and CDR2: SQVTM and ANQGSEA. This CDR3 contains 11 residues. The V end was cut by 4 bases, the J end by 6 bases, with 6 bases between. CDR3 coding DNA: TGCAGCGTTGCAACGGATGAAAAACTGTTTTTT. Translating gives CSVATDEKLFF.

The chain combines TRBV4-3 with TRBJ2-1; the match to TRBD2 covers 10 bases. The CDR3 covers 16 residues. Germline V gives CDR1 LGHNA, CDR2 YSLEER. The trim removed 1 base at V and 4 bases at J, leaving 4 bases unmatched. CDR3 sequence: CASSQGWTSGYNEQFF. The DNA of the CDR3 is TGCGCCAGCAGCCAAGGCTGGACTAGCGGTTACAATGAGCAGTTCTTC.

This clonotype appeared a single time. CDR3 in amino acids: CSVELVSSYEQYF. CDR3 in DNA: TGCAGCGTTGAATTGGTAAGCTCCTACGAGCAGTACTTC. The chain joins TRBV29-1 to TRBJ2-7; D remains ambiguous. The CDR3 has 13 residues. Germline V CDR1 and CDR2: SQVTM, ANQGSEA. V was shortened by 2 bases and J by 0 bases, with 8 bases between the two germline ends.

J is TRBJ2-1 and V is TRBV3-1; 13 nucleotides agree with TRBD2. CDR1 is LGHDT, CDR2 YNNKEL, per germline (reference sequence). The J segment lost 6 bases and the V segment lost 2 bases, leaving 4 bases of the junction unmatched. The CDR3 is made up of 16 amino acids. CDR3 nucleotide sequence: TGTGCCAGCAGCCAAACTAGCGGGAGGGAAATCAATGAGCAGTTCTTC. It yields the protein CASSQTSGREINEQFF.

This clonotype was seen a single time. The CDR3 reads CASRQNYGYTF. In DNA, the CDR3 is TGTGCCAGCAGACAGAACTATGGCTACACCTTC. The chain combines TRBV6-5 with TRBJ1-2; no reliable D call. CDR3 length: 11 amino acids. Trimming left V 6 bases short and J 2 bases short, with 4 bases between. The germline CDR1 and CDR2 sequences are MNHEY and SVGAGI.

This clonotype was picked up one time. CDR3 in amino acids: CASSYQGPELYEQYF. For the CDR3, the DNA is TGTGCCAGCAGTTACCAGGGCCCGGAGCTCTACGAGCAGTACTTC. The chain uses TRBV27 and TRBJ2-7, with a weak D call TRBD1 (5 bases). CDR3 length: 15 amino acids. The germline gives CDR1 MNHEY, CDR2 SMNVEV (reference sequence). With 4 bases removed from V and 3 bases from J, the gap between germline ends came to 16 bases.

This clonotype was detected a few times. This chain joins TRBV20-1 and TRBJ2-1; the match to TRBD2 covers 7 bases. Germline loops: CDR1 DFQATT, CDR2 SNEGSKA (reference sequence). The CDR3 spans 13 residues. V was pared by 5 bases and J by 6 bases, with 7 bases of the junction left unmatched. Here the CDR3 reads CSARTSLFNEQFF. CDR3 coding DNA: TGCAGTGCTCGGACTAGTTTGTTCAATGAGCAGTTCTTC.

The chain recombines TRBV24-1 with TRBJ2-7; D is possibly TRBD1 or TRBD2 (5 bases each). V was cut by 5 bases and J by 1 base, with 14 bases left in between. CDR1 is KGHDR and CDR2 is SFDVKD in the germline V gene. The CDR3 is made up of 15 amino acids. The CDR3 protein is CATSGRRDGSYEQYF. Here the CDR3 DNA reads TGTGCCACCAGTGGTCGACGGGACGGATCCTACGAGCAGTACTTC.

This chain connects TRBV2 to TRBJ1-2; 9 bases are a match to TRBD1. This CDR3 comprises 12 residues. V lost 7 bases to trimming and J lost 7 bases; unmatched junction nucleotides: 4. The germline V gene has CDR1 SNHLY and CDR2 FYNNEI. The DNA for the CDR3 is TGTGCCAGCACTCGACAGGGGGTTGGCTACACCTTC. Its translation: CASTRQGVGYTF.

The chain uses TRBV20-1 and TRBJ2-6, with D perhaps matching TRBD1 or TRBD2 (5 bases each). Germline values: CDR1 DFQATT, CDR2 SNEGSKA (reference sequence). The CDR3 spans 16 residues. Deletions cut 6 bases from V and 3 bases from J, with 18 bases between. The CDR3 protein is CSAPRGAGGGANVLTF. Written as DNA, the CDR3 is TGCAGTGCCCCGAGAGGGGCAGGTGGTGGGGCCAACGTCCTGACTTTC.

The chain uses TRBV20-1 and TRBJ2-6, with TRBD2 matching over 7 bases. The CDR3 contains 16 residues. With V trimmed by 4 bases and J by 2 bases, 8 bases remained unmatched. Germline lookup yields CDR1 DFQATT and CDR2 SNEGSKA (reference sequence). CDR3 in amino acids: CSAISLGGAGANVLTF. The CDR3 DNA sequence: TGCAGTGCTATATCCCTTGGGGGGGCTGGGGCCAACGTCCTGACTTTC.

CDR3 amino acids: CSAEASTGPSNQPQHF. The CDR3, as DNA: TGCAGTGCTGAGGCTTCGACAGGCCCAAGCAATCAGCCCCAGCATTTT. The chain joins TRBV20-1 to TRBJ1-5, with D tentatively TRBD1 (6 bases). Trimming shortened V by 5 bases and J by 1 base, and 18 bases separated the two germline ends. The CDR3 covers 16 residues. The germline gives CDR1 DFQATT, CDR2 SNEGSKA (reference sequence).

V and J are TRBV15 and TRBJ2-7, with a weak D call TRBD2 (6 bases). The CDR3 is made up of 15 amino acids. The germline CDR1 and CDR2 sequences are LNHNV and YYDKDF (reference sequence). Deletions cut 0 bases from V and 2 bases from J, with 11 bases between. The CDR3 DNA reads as TGTGCCACCAGCAGAGAGGCGGGGCCGGCCTACGAGCAGTACTTC. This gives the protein CATSREAGPAYEQYF.

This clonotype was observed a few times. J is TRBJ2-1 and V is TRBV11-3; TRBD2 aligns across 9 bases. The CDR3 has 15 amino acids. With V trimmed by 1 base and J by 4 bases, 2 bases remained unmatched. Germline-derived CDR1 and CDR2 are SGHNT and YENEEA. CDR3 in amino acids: CASSLGGRGYNEQFF. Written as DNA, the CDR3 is TGTGCCAGCAGCTTAGGCGGGAGGGGGTACAATGAGCAGTTCTTC.

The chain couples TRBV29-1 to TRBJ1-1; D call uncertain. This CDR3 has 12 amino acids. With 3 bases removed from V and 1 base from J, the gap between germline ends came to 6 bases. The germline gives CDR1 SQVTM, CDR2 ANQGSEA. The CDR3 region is CSVESGNTEAFF. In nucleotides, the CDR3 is TGCAGCGTTGAGTCAGGGAACACTGAAGCTTTCTTT.

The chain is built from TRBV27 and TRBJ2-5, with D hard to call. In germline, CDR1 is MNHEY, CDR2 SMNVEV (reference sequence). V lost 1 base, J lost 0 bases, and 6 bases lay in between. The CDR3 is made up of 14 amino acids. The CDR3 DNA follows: TGTGCCAGCAGTTTATGGGCTAACCAAGAGACCCAGTACTTC. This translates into CASSLWANQETQYF.

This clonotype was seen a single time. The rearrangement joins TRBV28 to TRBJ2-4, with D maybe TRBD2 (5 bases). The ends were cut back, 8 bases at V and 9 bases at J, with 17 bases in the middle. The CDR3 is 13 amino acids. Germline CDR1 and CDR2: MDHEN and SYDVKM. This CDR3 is CASYDGKVRIQYF. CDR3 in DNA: TGTGCCAGCTACGACGGGAAGGTCCGCATTCAGTACTTC.

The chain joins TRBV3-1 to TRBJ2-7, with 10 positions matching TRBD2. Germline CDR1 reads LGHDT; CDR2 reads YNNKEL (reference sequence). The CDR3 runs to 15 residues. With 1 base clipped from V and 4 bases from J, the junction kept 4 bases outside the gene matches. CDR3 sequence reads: CASSQVTSGAYEQYF. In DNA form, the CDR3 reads TGTGCCAGCAGCCAAGTTACTAGCGGGGCGTACGAGCAGTACTTC.